These T cell receptor beta chains were read from a single sample in a study of lymphopenia after photon versus proton radiotherapy. The table came from immunoSEQ multiplex PCR; TCRdb's copy has only in-frame clones and leaves some out. The data show over 15,000 clones, 75% to 90% seen once. This sample comprised peripheral blood, obtained from a patient treated with proton-based radiotherapy. The receptor set was obtained from a man aged 65 to 85 with pancreatic cancer. The CDR3 runs from the conserved cysteine through the conserved F or W. A D gene is named only where the DNA matches it firmly. Not all rows give a size; the values are once, few, many and, for expanded clones, a class.

-,TRBJ1-1,-,TRBV6-5,TGTGCCAGCAGTTATGCTTCTGAAGCTTTCTTT,CASSYASEAFF
-,TRBJ1-1,-,TRBV5-1,TGCGCCAGCAGCTCGGGGTCAGGGGCGGGATTGGGCACTGAAGCTTTCTTT,CASSSGSGAGLGTEAFF
-,TRBJ2-3,-,TRBV7-3,TGTGCCAGCAGCCTTAGCGGCGCCACAGATACGCAGTATTTT,CASSLSGATDTQYF
TRBD2,TRBJ2-3,-,TRBV19,TGTGCCAGTAGTTCGACGGGGGGACGGGGTACGCAGTATTTT,CASSSTGGRGTQYF
TRBD1,TRBJ1-1,-,TRBV9,TGTGCCAGCAGCCCCCGGACAGGGCTGGTAGCTTTCTTT,CASSPRTGLVAFF
-,TRBJ1-5,-,TRBV30,TGTGCCTGGAGTCTTGACGGTGGGTACCAGCCCCAGCATTTT,CAWSLDGGYQPQHF
TRBD2,TRBJ2-1,-,TRBV16,TGTGCCAGCAGCCGAAGAGCGGGAGGGCCCTTCTTC,CASSRRAGGPFF
TRBD1,TRBJ2-7,few,TRBV6-5,TGTGCCAGAGAGGGACAGGGGAGCTCCTACGAGCAGTACTTC,CAREGQGSSYEQYF
-,TRBJ1-5,-,TRBV6-1,TGTGCCAGCAGTGAGACACTCACCCAGCCCCAGCATTTT,CASSETLTQPQHF
-,TRBJ2-7,-,TRBV19,TGTGCCAGTAGTAGAAACAGGGCGCCAGACGAGCAGTACTTC,CASSRNRAPDEQYF
-,TRBJ1-4,few,TRBV7-9,TGTGCCAGCAGCTCCGCAATTGCAACTAATGAAAAACTGTTTTTT,CASSSAIATNEKLFF
-,TRBJ1-1,-,TRBV5-5,TGTGCCAGCAGCTTGCTGGACAACATGAACACTGAAGCTTTCTTT,CASSLLDNMNTEAFF
-,TRBJ1-6,once,TRBV25-1,TGTGCCAGCAGTGAATGGCAGGGAGGGAATTCACCCCTCCACTTT,CASSEWQGGNSPLHF
TRBD2,TRBJ2-3,-,TRBV11-2,TGTGCCAGCACCTTTGGCAGTAGCGGGGCAGATACGCAGTATTTT,CASTFGSSGADTQYF
-,TRBJ2-3,-,TRBV4-1,TGCGCCAGCAGCCAAGGGTCGGGGGCTGGGAGCACAGATACGCAGTATTTT,CASSQGSGAGSTDTQYF
TRBD2,TRBJ2-3,once,TRBV12-5,TGTGCTAGTGGCGTAGCGGGGGACACAGATACGCAGTATTTT,CASGVAGDTDTQYF
-,TRBJ1-1,-,TRBV9,TGTGCCAGCAGCGTAGCGGGGGGGCGAGGGAACACTGAAGCTTTCTTT,CASSVAGGRGNTEAFF
-,TRBJ1-2,-,TRBV9,TGTGCCAGCACGGACATAGGACATGGCTACACCTTC,CASTDIGHGYTF
-,TRBJ2-1,-,TRBV14,TGTGCCAGCAGCCCGTACCGTGGACTACTGAGCTCCTACAATGAGCAGTTCTTC,CASSPYRGLLSSYNEQFF
TRBD1,TRBJ2-1,-,TRBV5-1,TGCGCCAGCAGCTTACAGGGGGAGTACAATGAGCAGTTCTTC,CASSLQGEYNEQFF
-,TRBJ1-6,-,TRBV9,TGTGCCAGCAGCGTACGGGGGACGGATAATTCACCCCTCCACTTT,CASSVRGTDNSPLHF
-,TRBJ2-6,once,TRBV11-2,TGTGCCAGCAGCCGAGATCGCTCTGGGGCCAACGTCCTGACTTTC,CASSRDRSGANVLTF
TRBD1,TRBJ1-1,-,TRBV2,TGTGCCAGCAGTGAAGGGGGACAGGGGAGCACTGAAGCTTTCTTT,CASSEGGQGSTEAFF
-,TRBJ2-3,-,TRBV6-5,TGTGCCAGCGGGAACAGGGCTTGGACAGATACGCAGTATTTT,CASGNRAWTDTQYF
-,TRBJ2-7,-,TRBV30,TGTGCCTGGAGTGTAGGCAGGGTGGGCGAGCAGTACTTC,CAWSVGRVGEQYF
-,TRBJ1-2,-,TRBV5-6,TGTGCCAGCAGCTTGGCTCGCCTATCTAACTATGGCTACACCTTC,CASSLARLSNYGYTF
TRBD2,TRBJ2-1,-,TRBV18,TGTGCCAGCTCACCGCAGACTAGCGGGGGGCCGATTGGGCAGTTCTTC,CASSPQTSGGPIGQFF
TRBD1,TRBJ1-6,-,TRBV7-2,TGTGCCAGCAGCTCACAGGGGGCCGGCTATAATTCACCCCTCCACTTT,CASSSQGAGYNSPLHF
TRBD1,TRBJ1-1,-,TRBV18,TGTGCCAGCTCACCGGGACAGTCCCAGAACACTGAAGCTTTCTTT,CASSPGQSQNTEAFF
TRBD2,TRBJ2-7,-,TRBV6-1,TGTGCCAGCGGAAGACTAGCGGGAGACTACGAGCAGTACTTC,CASGRLAGDYEQYF
TRBD1,TRBJ1-2,few,TRBV19,TGTGCCAGTAGTTCCGGGACAGGCAACTATGGCTACACCTTC,CASSSGTGNYGYTF
-,TRBJ1-1,-,TRBV9,TGTGCCAGCAGCGCACAGGGGAACACTGAAGCTTTCTTT,CASSAQGNTEAFF
TRBD1,TRBJ2-7,-,TRBV9,TGTGCCAGCAGCGTAGGGACAGGGGTCTCCTACGAGCAGTACTTC,CASSVGTGVSYEQYF
-,TRBJ2-3,-,TRBV9,TGTGCCAGCAGCGTAGGGGGACTTTCCGTCGGGGATACGCAGTATTTT,CASSVGGLSVGDTQYF
-,TRBJ1-5,-,TRBV7-9,TGTGCCAGCAGCTTAAGGGGGGCGGTAGATCAGCCCCAGCATTTT,CASSLRGAVDQPQHF
-,TRBJ2-1,-,TRBV25-1,TGTGCCAGCAGTGGGTTCGGGGGCCACAATGAGCAGTTCTTC,CASSGFGGHNEQFF
-,TRBJ1-3,medium-sized,TRBV5-1,TGCGCCAGCAGCTTGGTCGGCACCTCTGGAAACACCATATATTTT,CASSLVGTSGNTIYF
-,TRBJ1-4,once,TRBV7-6,TGTGCCAGCAGCTTAGAACTCGGTTTGGGGGGTGAAAAACTGTTTTTT,CASSLELGLGGEKLFF
TRBD1,TRBJ2-7,-,TRBV6-1,TGTGCCAGCAGATGGACAGGGGGCACCTACGAGCAGTACTTC,CASRWTGGTYEQYF
TRBD1,TRBJ1-1,-,TRBV11-2,TGTGCCAGCAGCACGACACAGGGGCGGACCACTGAAGCTTTCTTT,CASSTTQGRTTEAFF
TRBD1,TRBJ1-1,-,TRBV6-1,TGTGCCAGCAGTGAGTCAGGGACAGTAGAAGCTTTCTTT,CASSESGTVEAFF
TRBD2,TRBJ2-5,-,TRBV2,TGTGCCAGCAGTGAAGTGCGGGGGAGCGGGCAGCTTCAAGAGACCCAGTACTTC,CASSEVRGSGQLQETQYF
-,TRBJ1-2,-,TRBV7-2,TGTGCCAGCAGCCATATGTACAGGGATCCTCAGGGCTACACCTTC,CASSHMYRDPQGYTF
-,TRBJ1-6,-,TRBV5-1,TGCGCCAGCAGCCCCGAGACATCGGGATCACCCCTCCACTTT,CASSPETSGSPLHF
-,TRBJ1-6,-,TRBV5-1,TGCGCCAGCAATCGGGCAGGGGTGAATTCACCCCTCCACTTT,CASNRAGVNSPLHF
-,TRBJ1-4,-,TRBV9,TGTGCCAGCAGCGTAAGGGCCGGGAATGAAAAACTGTTTTTT,CASSVRAGNEKLFF
TRBD1,TRBJ1-2,-,TRBV30,TGTACCTGGAGTGTACTCTGGGACAGGGTAGGGTATGGCTACACCTTC,CTWSVLWDRVGYGYTF